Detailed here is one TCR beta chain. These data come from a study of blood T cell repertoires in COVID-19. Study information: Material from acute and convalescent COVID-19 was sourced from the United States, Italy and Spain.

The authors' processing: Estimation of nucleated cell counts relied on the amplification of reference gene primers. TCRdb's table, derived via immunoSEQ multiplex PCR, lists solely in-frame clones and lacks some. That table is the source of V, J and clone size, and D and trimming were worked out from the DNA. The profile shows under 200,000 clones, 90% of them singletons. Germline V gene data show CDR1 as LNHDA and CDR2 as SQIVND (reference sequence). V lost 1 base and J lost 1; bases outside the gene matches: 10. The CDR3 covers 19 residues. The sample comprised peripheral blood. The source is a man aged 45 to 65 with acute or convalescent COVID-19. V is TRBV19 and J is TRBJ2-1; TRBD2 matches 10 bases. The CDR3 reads CASSIGLAGALGSYNEQFF. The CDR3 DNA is TGTGCCAGTAGTATAGGGCTAGCGGGAGCTTTAGGATCCTACAATGAGCAGTTCTTC.